This T cell receptor beta chain was found in a study of Ad26.COV2.S vaccination and SARS-CoV-2 variants (dated by TCRdb to about 2021). Study-level background: Donors in the vaccine arm were drawn from COV1001, a phase I-IIa trial of Ad26.COV2.S in healthy adults that was multicentre, randomized, double-blind and placebo-controlled. Ad26.COV2.S was administered intramuscularly at a dose of 5x10^10 or 1x10^11 viral particles, either as one shot or as two shots given 56 days apart. Sequencing of the TCRbeta repertoire served to evaluate the specificity and breadth of SARS-CoV-2-reactive T cell receptors following Ad26.COV2.S vaccination. The TCR-sequenced set comprised roughly 30 samples: approximately 19 Ad26.COV2.S vaccine recipients, 5 placebo recipients and 8 SARS-CoV-2 convalescent individuals. Participants in the trial were split at random into five groups of five each, receiving low-dose or high-dose Ad26.COV2.S once or twice, or else placebo on both occasions. Blinding of investigators to trial group allocation was maintained during experiments and outcome assessment. General conclusions and limits of the study: After vaccination, substantial breadth of spike-specific CD8+ and CD4+ T cell responses was reported. The authors noted that total T cell responses may have been underestimated by the TCR breadth and depth analyses. Comparable non-spike TCR breadth was observed between vaccine and placebo recipients, consistent with only spike being contained in the vaccine. The study lacked the statistical power to compare responses across vaccine doses or regimens. Compared with placebo recipients, Ad26.COV2.S recipients showed higher spike-specific TCR breadth (P = 0.0014).

What this sample's treatment or condition label stands for: some 20 received Ad26.COV2.S at low or high dose, single or two shots; about five received placebo; per-sample allocation not given. For vaccine and placebo recipients, the sequenced repertoires came from samples collected on day 63 after the first injection. Between 29 July and 7 August 2020, Cohort 1b enrolled approximately 26 adults aged 18-55 years at one site in Boston, USA. Ad26.COV2.S was a replication-incompetent adenovirus type 26 vector expressing a prefusion-stabilized SARS-CoV-2 spike protein from the original Wuhan strain. The cysteine opens and the phenylalanine closes a CDR3 of 19 amino acids. Just the 57-base CDR3 DNA is kept, in frame starting at base 1. The junction carries 28 bases between V and J, which are trimmed by 5 bases and 3 bases respectively. Via the germline V gene (reference sequence), CDR1 is SEHNR and CDR2 FQNEAQ.

On this clone: The antigen it binds to is not known. No clone much larger than this one lies a single base away; base qualities are absent.

TCRbeta CDR3 regions were sequenced with the immunoSEQ Assay. After extraction, genomic DNA underwent amplification by bias-controlled multiplex PCR, followed by high-throughput sequencing. In the authors' own workflow: To quantify the absolute abundance of every unique TCRbeta CDR3 region, sequences were collapsed and filtered. Usable DNA was measured by amplifying reference genes present in all nucleated cells, and TCRbeta template counts were normalized to that usable DNA to estimate T cell fraction. Repertoire TCRs were annotated as SARS-CoV-2-specific when V gene, CDR3 amino acid sequence and J gene were exactly matched to a known reactive TCR set. MIRA supplied the reference SARS-CoV-2 TCR set, which was filtered for enrichment in COVID-19-positive ImmuneCODE repertoires so that public or cross-reactive TCRs were removed. Drawing on the MIRA antigens, annotated TCRs were analysed further at the level of specific ORF or position within ORF. Breadth was defined as annotated unique rearrangements over total unique productive rearrangements; depth was the summed frequency of those rearrangements. Two-sided Wilcoxon rank-sum tests were applied when comparing TCR breadth between groups. Here the immuneACCESS table is served through TCRdb, limited to in-frame sequences with V and J called. Missing clones are a known gap in these copies; in checked studies unresolved V genes cover under half, and the rest lacks a known reason. That table is the source of V, J and clone size, and D and trimming were worked out from the DNA. This sample has about 250,000 clones in its table, and roughly 85% of those were observed once. The ten most abundant clones make up 2.5% to 3.5% of the sample.

The sequencing here drew on peripheral blood, taken in a trial of Ad26.COV2.S vaccine versus placebo. The sequence links TRBV7-9 to TRBJ1-2; the D gene is unclear. The source is a person between 18 and 65 years old who received the Ad26.COV2.S COVID-19 vaccine or a placebo. CDR3 loop: CASSQSSRPGTGLDYGYTF. The bases are TGTGCCAGCAGCCAATCAAGTCGACCCGGCACGGGATTGGACTATGGCTACACCTTC. Reference TRBV7-9 and TRBJ1-2 genes cover what lies past the CDR3, so the full variable domain is DTGVSQNPRHKITKRGQNVTFRCDPISEHNRLYWYRQTLGQGPEFLTYFQNEAQLEKSRLLSDRFSAERPKGSFSTLEIQRTEQGDSAMYLCASSQSSRPGTGLDYGYTFGSGTRLTVV.